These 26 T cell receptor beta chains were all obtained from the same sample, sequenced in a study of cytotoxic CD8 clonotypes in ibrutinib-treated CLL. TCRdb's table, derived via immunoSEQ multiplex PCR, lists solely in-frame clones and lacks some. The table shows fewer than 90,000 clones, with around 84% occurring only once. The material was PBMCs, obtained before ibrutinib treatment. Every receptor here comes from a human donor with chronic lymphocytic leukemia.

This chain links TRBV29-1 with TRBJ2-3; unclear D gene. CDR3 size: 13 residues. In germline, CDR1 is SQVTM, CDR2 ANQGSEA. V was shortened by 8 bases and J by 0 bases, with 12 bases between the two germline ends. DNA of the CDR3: TGCAGCTCGCAGGCCCTGAGCACAGATACGCAGTATTTT. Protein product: CSSQALSTDTQYF.

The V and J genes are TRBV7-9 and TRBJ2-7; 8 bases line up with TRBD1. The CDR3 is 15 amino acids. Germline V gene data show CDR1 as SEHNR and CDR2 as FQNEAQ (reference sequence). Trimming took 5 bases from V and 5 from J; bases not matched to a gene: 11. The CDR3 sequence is CASSRQGKTGHEQYF. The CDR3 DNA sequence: TGTGCCAGCAGCCGACAGGGGAAGACCGGCCACGAGCAGTACTTC.

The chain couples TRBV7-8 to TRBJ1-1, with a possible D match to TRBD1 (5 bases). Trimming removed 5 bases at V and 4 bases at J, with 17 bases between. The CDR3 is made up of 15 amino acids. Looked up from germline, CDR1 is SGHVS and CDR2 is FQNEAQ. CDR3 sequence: CASSPLTGLGTEAFF. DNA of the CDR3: TGTGCCAGCAGCCCTCTAACAGGATTGGGCACTGAAGCTTTCTTT.

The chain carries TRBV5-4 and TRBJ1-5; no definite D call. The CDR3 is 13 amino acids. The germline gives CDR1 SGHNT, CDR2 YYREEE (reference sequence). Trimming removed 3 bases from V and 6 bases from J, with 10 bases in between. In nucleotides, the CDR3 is TGTGCCAGCAGCTCCGAGCGGGGTCAGCCCCAGCATTTT. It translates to CASSSERGQPQHF.

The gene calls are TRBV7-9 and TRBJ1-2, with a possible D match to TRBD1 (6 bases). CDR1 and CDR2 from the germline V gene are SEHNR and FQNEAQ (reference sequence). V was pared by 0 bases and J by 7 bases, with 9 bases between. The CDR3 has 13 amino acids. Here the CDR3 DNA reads TGTGCCAGCAGCTTAGCAGGGGGAGGTGGCTACACCTTC. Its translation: CASSLAGGGGYTF.

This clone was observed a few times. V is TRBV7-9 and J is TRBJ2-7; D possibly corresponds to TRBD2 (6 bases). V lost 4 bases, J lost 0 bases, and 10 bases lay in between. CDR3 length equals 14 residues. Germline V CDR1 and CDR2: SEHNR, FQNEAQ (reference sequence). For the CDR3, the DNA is TGTGCCAGCAGCTCCCAGCGGGTCTCCTACGAGCAGTACTTC. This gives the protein CASSSQRVSYEQYF.

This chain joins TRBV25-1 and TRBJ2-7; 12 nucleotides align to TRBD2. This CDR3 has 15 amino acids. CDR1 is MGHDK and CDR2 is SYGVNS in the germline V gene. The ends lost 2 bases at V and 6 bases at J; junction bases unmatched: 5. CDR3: CASSERLAGDLEQYF. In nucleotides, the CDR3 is TGTGCCAGCAGTGAAAGACTAGCGGGAGACCTCGAGCAGTACTTC.

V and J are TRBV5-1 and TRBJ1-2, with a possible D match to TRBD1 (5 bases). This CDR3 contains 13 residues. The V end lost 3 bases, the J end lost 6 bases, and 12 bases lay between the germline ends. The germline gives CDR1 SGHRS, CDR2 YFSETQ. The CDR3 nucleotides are TGCGCCAGCAGCTCAGGGCCGCTGGATGGCTACACCTTC. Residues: CASSSGPLDGYTF.

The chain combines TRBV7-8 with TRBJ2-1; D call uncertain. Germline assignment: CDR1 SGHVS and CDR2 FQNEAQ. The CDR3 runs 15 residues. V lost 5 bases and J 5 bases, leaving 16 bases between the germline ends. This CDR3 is CASSTRPQGNNEQFF. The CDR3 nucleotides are TGTGCCAGCAGCACCCGACCCCAAGGGAACAATGAGCAGTTCTTC.

The CDR3 sequence: CASSRTGPVYEQYF. CDR3 DNA: TGTGCCAGCAGTCGGACGGGACCTGTCTACGAGCAGTACTTC. The rearrangement uses TRBV6-1 and TRBJ2-7; perhaps D is TRBD1 or TRBD2 (5 bases each). The CDR3 runs 14 residues. The germline V and J ends were trimmed by 5 bases and 3 bases, with 14 bases remaining between them. The V gene's germline CDR1 is MNHNS and CDR2 SASEGT.

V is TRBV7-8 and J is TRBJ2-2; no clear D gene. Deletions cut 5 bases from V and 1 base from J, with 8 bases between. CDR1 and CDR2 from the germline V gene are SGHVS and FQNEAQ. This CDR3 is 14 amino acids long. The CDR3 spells CASSRTQNTGELFF. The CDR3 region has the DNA TGTGCCAGCAGCCGAACACAGAACACCGGGGAGCTGTTTTTT.

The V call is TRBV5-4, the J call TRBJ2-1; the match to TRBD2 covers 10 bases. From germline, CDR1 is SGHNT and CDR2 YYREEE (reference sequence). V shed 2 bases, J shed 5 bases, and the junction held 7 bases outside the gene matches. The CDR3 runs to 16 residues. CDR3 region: CASSLNQREGNNEQFF. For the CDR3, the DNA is TGTGCCAGCAGCTTAAACCAGCGGGAGGGTAACAATGAGCAGTTCTTC.

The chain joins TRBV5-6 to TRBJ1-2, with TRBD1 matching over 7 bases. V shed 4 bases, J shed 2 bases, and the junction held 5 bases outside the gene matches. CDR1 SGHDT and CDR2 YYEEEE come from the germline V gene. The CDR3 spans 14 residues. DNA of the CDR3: TGTGCCAGCAGCCAGGACAGGTTGAACTATGGCTACACCTTC. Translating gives CASSQDRLNYGYTF.

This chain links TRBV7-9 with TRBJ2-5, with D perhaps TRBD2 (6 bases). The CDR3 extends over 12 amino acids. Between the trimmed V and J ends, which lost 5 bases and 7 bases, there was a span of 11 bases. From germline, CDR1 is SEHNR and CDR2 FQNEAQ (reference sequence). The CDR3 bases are TGTGCCAGCAGCGCGGGGAGTGGGACCCAGTACTTC. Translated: CASSAGSGTQYF.

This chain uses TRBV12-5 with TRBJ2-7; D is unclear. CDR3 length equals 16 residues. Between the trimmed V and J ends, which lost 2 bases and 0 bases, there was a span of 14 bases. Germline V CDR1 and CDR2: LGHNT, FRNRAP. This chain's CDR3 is CASGLHLQRDSYEQYF. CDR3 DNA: TGTGCTAGTGGTTTGCACCTCCAGCGCGACTCCTACGAGCAGTACTTC.

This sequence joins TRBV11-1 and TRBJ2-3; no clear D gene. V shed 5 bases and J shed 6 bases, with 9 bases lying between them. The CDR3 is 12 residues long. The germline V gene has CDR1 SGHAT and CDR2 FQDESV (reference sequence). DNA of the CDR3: TGTGCCAGCAGCAGATTCGGGGATACGCAGTATTTT. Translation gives CASSRFGDTQYF.

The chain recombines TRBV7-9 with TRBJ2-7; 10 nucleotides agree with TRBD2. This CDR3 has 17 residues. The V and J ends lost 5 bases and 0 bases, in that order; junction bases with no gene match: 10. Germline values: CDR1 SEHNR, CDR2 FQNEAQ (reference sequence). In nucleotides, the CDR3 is TGTGCCAGCAGCATCAACCCTGGACTAGCGGACTCCTACGAGCAGTACTTC. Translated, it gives CASSINPGLADSYEQYF.

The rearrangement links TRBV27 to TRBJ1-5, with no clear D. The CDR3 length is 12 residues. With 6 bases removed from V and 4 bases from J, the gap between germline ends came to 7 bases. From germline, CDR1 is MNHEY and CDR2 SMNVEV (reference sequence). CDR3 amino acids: CASSRGNQPQHF. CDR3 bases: TGTGCCAGCAGCCGAGGGAATCAGCCCCAGCATTTT.

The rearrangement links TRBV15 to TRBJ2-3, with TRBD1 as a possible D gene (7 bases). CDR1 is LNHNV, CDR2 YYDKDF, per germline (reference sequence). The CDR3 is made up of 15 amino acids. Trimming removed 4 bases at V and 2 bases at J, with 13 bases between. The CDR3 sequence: CATSTRDRSTDTQYF. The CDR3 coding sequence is TGTGCCACCAGCACGCGGGACAGATCCACAGATACGCAGTATTTT.

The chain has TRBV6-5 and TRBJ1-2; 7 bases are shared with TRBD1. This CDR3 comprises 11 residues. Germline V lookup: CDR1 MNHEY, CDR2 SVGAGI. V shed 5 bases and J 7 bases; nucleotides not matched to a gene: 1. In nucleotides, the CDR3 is TGTGCCAGCAGTACAGGGGTTGGCTACACCTTC. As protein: CASSTGVGYTF.

In DNA form, the CDR3 reads TGTGCCAGCAGGACCAGCGGGACCCTCACAGATACGCAGTATTTT. This translates into CASRTSGTLTDTQYF. V gene TRBV6-5 combines with J gene TRBJ2-3, with TRBD2 matching over 7 bases. J was trimmed by 2 bases and V by 6 bases; bases with no gene match: 8. Germline lookup yields CDR1 MNHEY and CDR2 SVGAGI. The CDR3 loop spans 15 amino acids.

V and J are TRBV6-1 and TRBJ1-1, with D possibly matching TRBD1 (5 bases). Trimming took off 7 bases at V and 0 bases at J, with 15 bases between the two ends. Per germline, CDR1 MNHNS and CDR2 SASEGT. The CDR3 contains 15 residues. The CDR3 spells CASTKRGRVNTEAFF. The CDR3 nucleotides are TGTGCCAGCACCAAACGAGGCAGGGTGAACACTGAAGCTTTCTTT.

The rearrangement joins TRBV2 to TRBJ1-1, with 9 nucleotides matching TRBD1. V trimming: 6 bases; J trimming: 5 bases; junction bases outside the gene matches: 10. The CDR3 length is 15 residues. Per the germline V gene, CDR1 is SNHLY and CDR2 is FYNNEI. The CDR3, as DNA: TGTGCCAGCAGGCCCCTCGGACAGGGGAGGACTGAAGCTTTCTTT. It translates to CASRPLGQGRTEAFF.

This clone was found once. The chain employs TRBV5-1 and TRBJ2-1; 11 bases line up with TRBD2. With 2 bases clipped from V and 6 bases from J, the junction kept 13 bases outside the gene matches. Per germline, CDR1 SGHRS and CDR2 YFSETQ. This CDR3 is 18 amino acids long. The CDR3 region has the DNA TGCGCCAGCAGCTTCGCGACTAGCGGGATCTTACCCGGCAATGAGCAGTTCTTC. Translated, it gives CASSFATSGILPGNEQFF.

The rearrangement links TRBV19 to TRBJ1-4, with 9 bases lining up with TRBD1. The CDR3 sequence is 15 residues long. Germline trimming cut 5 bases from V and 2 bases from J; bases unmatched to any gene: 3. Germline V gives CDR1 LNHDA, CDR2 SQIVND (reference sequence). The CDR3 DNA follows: TGTGCCAGTAGTGTACAGGGGGCCACTAATGAAAAACTGTTTTTT. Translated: CASSVQGATNEKLFF.

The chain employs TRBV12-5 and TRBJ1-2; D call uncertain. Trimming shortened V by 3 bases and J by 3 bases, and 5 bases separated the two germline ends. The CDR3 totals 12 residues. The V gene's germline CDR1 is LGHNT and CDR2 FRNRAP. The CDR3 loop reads CASGFNDYGYTF. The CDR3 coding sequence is TGTGCTAGTGGTTTTAACGACTATGGCTACACCTTC.